The 32 T cell receptor beta chains listed next were all sequenced from one sample in a study of shared clonotypes between healthy human individuals. The repertoire was sequenced with immunoSEQ multiplex PCR; TCRdb's copy has only in-frame clones and lacks some. The table records around 2,000,000 clones, roughly 91% of them present only once. Naive CD8 cells comprised CD45RO-negative, CCR7-positively selected cells, excluding terminally differentiated effector memory CD45RA+ cells. The sample taken for sequencing was naive CD8+ T cells from PBMCs. All receptors come from a man aged 18-30 years in good health. Some clones in this sample may be carry-over from other donors' samples.

This clone was seen more than once but under ten times. The chain carries TRBV5-1 and TRBJ1-5; 9 bases line up with TRBD1. The CDR3 is 15 residues long. J gave up 4 bases and V 4 bases, and 6 bases lay outside the gene matches. Germline lookup yields CDR1 SGHRS and CDR2 YFSETQ. The CDR3 reads CASSLGTGWNQPQHF. The CDR3 nucleotides read TGCGCCAGCAGCCTTGGGACAGGGTGGAATCAGCCCCAGCATTTT.

This clone was recorded only once. The V call is TRBV29-1, the J call TRBJ2-1; TRBD1 might be the D (6 bases). From germline, CDR1 is SQVTM and CDR2 ANQGSEA. V was shortened by 6 bases and J by 3 bases, with 12 bases between the two germline ends. The CDR3 runs 13 residues. DNA of the CDR3: TGCAGCGTGACAACAGGGAACTACAATGAGCAGTTCTTC. Protein product: CSVTTGNYNEQFF.

V is TRBV5-5 and J is TRBJ2-1; D might be TRBD2 (6 bases). V lost 1 base, J lost 0 bases, and 11 bases lay in between. Germline V lookup: CDR1 SGHKS, CDR2 YYEKEE (reference sequence). CDR3 size: 16 residues. The CDR3 loop reads CASSLTQTSSYNEQFF. The CDR3, as DNA: TGTGCCAGCAGCTTGACTCAGACTAGCTCCTACAATGAGCAGTTCTTC.

The chain joins TRBV27 to TRBJ2-2; D may be TRBD2 (7 bases). The CDR3 extends over 14 amino acids. Per the germline V gene, CDR1 is MNHEY and CDR2 is SMNVEV (reference sequence). V lost 3 bases, J lost 7 bases, and 12 bases lay in between. CDR3 bases: TGTGCCAGCAGTTTTGGGGGGGCTGTCGGGGAGCTGTTTTTT. This gives the protein CASSFGGAVGELFF.

This clone was counted a few times. This chain joins TRBV27 and TRBJ1-1; 7 nucleotides line up with TRBD1. The junction had 10 bases not matched to a gene; V was cut back by 8 bases and J by 4 bases. CDR1 and CDR2 from the germline V gene are MNHEY and SMNVEV (reference sequence). This CDR3 contains 14 residues. CDR3 nucleotide sequence: TGTGCCAGCCTGAGAACAGGGGTGGGCACTGAAGCTTTCTTT. Translated, it gives CASLRTGVGTEAFF.

This clone was seen a single time. Within the sample, other DNA sequences also encode this same CDR3. The chain joins TRBV6-1 to TRBJ2-7, with a tentative D call TRBD2 (6 bases). This CDR3 has 13 residues. V was shortened by 6 bases and J by 4 bases, with 13 bases between the two germline ends. Per the germline V gene, CDR1 is MNHNS and CDR2 is SASEGT. The CDR3 is CASSDGRGYEQYF. The DNA for the CDR3 is TGTGCCAGCAGCGACGGTCGGGGGTACGAGCAGTACTTC.

This chain connects TRBV6-5 to TRBJ1-2, with D perhaps matching TRBD1 (6 bases). Per germline, CDR1 MNHEY and CDR2 SVGAGI. CDR3 length equals 15 residues. Deletions cut 4 bases from V and 8 bases from J, with 20 bases between. As DNA, the CDR3 is TGTGCCAGCAGTTTCTTACGCGGCCAGGGGAACGGCTACACCTTC. Translating gives CASSFLRGQGNGYTF.

The J gene is TRBJ1-1, the V gene TRBV19; D is unclear. Trimming removed 5 bases from V and 5 bases from J, with 12 bases in between. The length of the CDR3 is 13 residues. Looked up from germline, CDR1 is LNHDA and CDR2 is SQIVND (reference sequence). This CDR3 is CASSWSGWTEAFF. CDR3 coding DNA: TGTGCCAGTAGTTGGTCCGGGTGGACTGAAGCTTTCTTT.

J is TRBJ1-1 and V is TRBV4-3, with TRBD1 identical over 7 bases. The CDR3 has 17 amino acids. The trim removed 0 bases at V and 0 bases at J, leaving 7 bases unmatched. Germline V gives CDR1 LGHNA, CDR2 YSLEER. The CDR3 DNA sequence: TGCGCCAGCAGCCAAGATAACAGGGGCATTATGAACACTGAAGCTTTCTTT. It translates to CASSQDNRGIMNTEAFF.

The chain carries TRBV30 and TRBJ1-2; 9 nucleotides agree with TRBD1. Trimming took 4 bases from V and 2 from J; bases not matched to a gene: 8. Germline V gene lookup returns CDR1 GTSNPN and CDR2 SVGIG (reference sequence). The CDR3 runs to 15 residues. The CDR3 sequence is CAWTWGQGLNYGYTF. The CDR3 nucleotides read TGTGCCTGGACTTGGGGACAGGGCCTAAACTATGGCTACACCTTC.

In regard to this clone: This sample includes further DNA sequences coding for the same CDR3. The V gene is TRBV7-6, the J gene TRBJ2-7; D gene uncertain. With 3 bases removed from V and 1 base from J, the gap between germline ends came to 7 bases. This CDR3 spans 13 amino acids. Germline CDR1 reads SGHVS; CDR2 reads FNYEAQ. The CDR3 DNA reads as TGTGCCAGCAGCTTCGGACCGTCCTACGAGCAGTACTTC. This sequence encodes CASSFGPSYEQYF. The complete variable domain, with remaining parts taken from reference TRBV7-6 and TRBJ2-7, reads GAGVSQSPRYKVTKRGQDVALRCDPISGHVSLYWYRQALGQGPEFLTYFNYEAQQDKSGLPNDRFSAERPEGSISTLTIQRTEQRDSAMYRCASSFGPSYEQYFGPGTRLTVT.

This chain joins TRBV6-1 and TRBJ2-1; 7 bases agree with TRBD1. The germline gives CDR1 MNHNS, CDR2 SASEGT. J lost 2 bases, V lost 6 bases, and 7 bases had no gene match. This CDR3 has 15 residues. The CDR3 DNA sequence: TGTGCCAGCAGAGTCCGGACAGGCACCTACAATGAGCAGTTCTTC. Translation gives CASRVRTGTYNEQFF.

This clone was counted only a few times. This sequence joins TRBV9 and TRBJ2-7; D assignment may be TRBD1 or TRBD2 (5 bases each). The CDR3 has 14 residues. Germline CDR1 reads SGDLS; CDR2 reads YYNGEE. V shed 1 base and J shed 10 bases, with 18 bases lying between them. The CDR3 DNA reads as TGTGCCAGCAGCGTAACCGGGACCCCGGGGAGACAGTACTTC. It codes for CASSVTGTPGRQYF.

This clone was counted a few times. The V call is TRBV30, the J call TRBJ1-1, with D unclear. CDR1 is GTSNPN, CDR2 SVGIG, per germline (reference sequence). V lost 0 bases and J lost 4, with 12 bases in between. The CDR3 spans 14 residues. The CDR3 sequence: CAWSVKGSVTEAFF. CDR3 nucleotide sequence: TGTGCCTGGAGTGTAAAGGGTTCGGTCACTGAAGCTTTCTTT.

The rearrangement uses TRBV15 and TRBJ1-1; D not resolved. The CDR3 is 14 amino acids. The germline gives CDR1 LNHNV, CDR2 YYDKDF (reference sequence). V dropped 6 bases and J dropped 1 base, with 12 bases sitting between them. CDR3 sequence: CATSSTDGNTEAFF. Written as DNA, the CDR3 is TGTGCCACCAGTAGCACGGACGGGAACACTGAAGCTTTCTTT.

The CDR3 nucleotides are TGTGCCAGCAGCGGGAGGGGCAGCGTCTATGGCTACACCTTC. It yields the protein CASSGRGSVYGYTF. The chain uses TRBV11-2 and TRBJ1-2, with D possibly matching TRBD1 (5 bases). Germline V CDR1 and CDR2: SGHAT, FQNNGV. V lost 5 bases to trimming and J lost 4 bases, with 14 bases between them. This CDR3 is 14 amino acids long.

J is TRBJ2-7 and V is TRBV5-5; the match to TRBD1 covers 8 bases. The CDR3 loop spans 14 amino acids. V shed 3 bases and J 3 bases; nucleotides not matched to a gene: 5. Germline V gene sequence: CDR1 SGHKS, CDR2 YYEKEE (reference sequence). In DNA form, the CDR3 reads TGTGCCAGCAGCTCCCGGGACAGGCGCTACGAGCAGTACTTC. Protein: CASSSRDRRYEQYF.

The rearrangement joins TRBV4-1 to TRBJ2-7; D is unclear. Germline values: CDR1 MGHRA, CDR2 YSYEKL. V gave up 5 bases and J gave up 3 bases, with 11 bases separating them. This CDR3 has 13 amino acids. The CDR3 nucleotides read TGCGCCAGCAGCTTCCGGCCCTACTACGAGCAGTACTTC. This sequence encodes CASSFRPYYEQYF.

The V and J genes are TRBV6-4 and TRBJ2-1, with TRBD2 matching over 11 bases. Looked up from germline, CDR1 is MRHNA and CDR2 is SNTAGT. The CDR3 loop spans 15 amino acids. J was trimmed by 6 bases and V by 6 bases; bases with no gene match: 7. The CDR3 DNA follows: TGTGCCAGCAGCATTAGCGGGAGGGCCCTCAATGAGCAGTTCTTC. Protein sequence: CASSISGRALNEQFF.

This sequence joins TRBV30 and TRBJ2-1; D is undetermined. V lost 0 bases and J 6 bases, leaving 9 bases between the germline ends. Germline CDR1 and CDR2: GTSNPN and SVGIG (reference sequence). CDR3 length equals 13 residues. Here the CDR3 DNA reads TGTGCCTGGAGTGTTTCTGCGCCCAATGAGCAGTTCTTC. Encoded protein: CAWSVSAPNEQFF.

The chain joins TRBV27 to TRBJ2-7; maybe TRBD2 (6 bases). Trimming shortened V by 4 bases and J by 2 bases, and 12 bases separated the two germline ends. Germline V CDR1 and CDR2: MNHEY, SMNVEV (reference sequence). CDR3 size: 14 residues. CDR3 amino acids: CASSSTGAAYEQYF. For the CDR3, the DNA is TGTGCCAGCAGTTCCACGGGAGCCGCCTACGAGCAGTACTTC.

The genes are TRBV9 and TRBJ2-4; 12 bases match TRBD2. The trim removed 2 bases at V and 4 bases at J, leaving 4 bases unmatched. Per germline, CDR1 SGDLS and CDR2 YYNGEE. The CDR3 consists of 16 residues. The CDR3 coding sequence is TGTGCCAGCAGCGTGGGGACTAGCGGGTTTAAAAACATTCAGTACTTC. Protein sequence: CASSVGTSGFKNIQYF.

This chain connects TRBV6-1 to TRBJ2-3; 9 nucleotides agree with TRBD1. The germline gives CDR1 MNHNS, CDR2 SASEGT. The ends lost 2 bases at V and 0 bases at J; junction bases unmatched: 18. The CDR3 is made up of 21 amino acids. DNA of the CDR3: TGTGCCAGCAGTGAACTGTGGACAGGGGCCTCACAAAGCCTTAGCACAGATACGCAGTATTTT. Translation: CASSELWTGASQSLSTDTQYF.

This sequence joins TRBV19 and TRBJ2-7; D remains ambiguous. The V end lost 4 bases, the J end lost 2 bases, and 9 bases lay between the germline ends. CDR3 length: 13 amino acids. Germline values: CDR1 LNHDA, CDR2 SQIVND (reference sequence). DNA for the CDR3: TGTGCCAGTAGTAGTGCGGTAGCCTACGAGCAGTACTTC. Residues: CASSSAVAYEQYF.

Details on this clone: Other DNA sequences from this sample encode an identical CDR3 as well. V and J are TRBV29-1 and TRBJ2-7; a weak D match, TRBD2 (6 bases). Per the germline V gene, CDR1 is SQVTM and CDR2 is ANQGSEA. The V and J ends lost 2 bases and 2 bases respectively, with 10 bases between them. This CDR3 has 13 amino acids. The CDR3 DNA reads as TGCAGCGTTGAACGGGGGTCGCCCTACGAGCAGTACTTC. Protein product: CSVERGSPYEQYF.

V and J are TRBV7-9 and TRBJ2-4, with 7 bases fitting TRBD1. The ends lost 0 bases at V and 0 bases at J; junction bases unmatched: 8. The germline gives CDR1 SEHNR, CDR2 FQNEAQ (reference sequence). The CDR3 totals 18 residues. CDR3 protein: CASSLAQDRLLAKNIQYF. CDR3 DNA: TGTGCCAGCAGCTTAGCGCAGGACAGGCTTCTAGCCAAAAACATTCAGTACTTC.

This clone was counted once. Additional DNA sequences in this sample encode the identical CDR3. V gene TRBV27 combines with J gene TRBJ2-7; 7 nucleotides match TRBD1. The CDR3 covers 14 residues. The V gene's germline CDR1 is MNHEY and CDR2 SMNVEV (reference sequence). The ends lost 2 bases at V and 7 bases at J; junction bases unmatched: 8. As DNA, the CDR3 is TGTGCCAGCAGTTTAACCGGGACAGTGAGGGAGCAGTACTTC. Translating it yields CASSLTGTVREQYF.

This chain connects TRBV19 to TRBJ1-1, with D unresolved. The CDR3 is 16 residues long. CDR1 is LNHDA, CDR2 SQIVND, per germline (reference sequence). With 0 bases removed from V and 5 bases from J, the gap between germline ends came to 16 bases. The CDR3 sequence: CASSIDRNTLGTEAFF. The DNA of the CDR3 is TGTGCCAGTAGTATAGATAGAAACACCCTTGGGACTGAAGCTTTCTTT. Filled out from reference TRBV19 and TRBJ1-1, the complete variable domain reads DGGITQSPKYLFRKEGQNVTLSCEQNLNHDAMYWYRQDPGQGLRLIYYSQIVNDFQKGDIAEGYSVSREKKESFPLTVTSAQKNPTAFYLCASSIDRNTLGTEAFFGQGTRLTVV.

The chain employs TRBV29-1 and TRBJ2-1; D ambiguous. Germline V gene sequence: CDR1 SQVTM, CDR2 ANQGSEA. The CDR3 is 14 amino acids. V was trimmed by 3 bases and J by 6 bases, leaving 15 bases between them. CDR3 sequence (DNA): TGCAGCGTTGATGGCAGGCGCCTGGGCAATGAGCAGTTCTTC. Protein sequence: CSVDGRRLGNEQFF.

The chain joins TRBV9 to TRBJ2-7; D is unclear. CDR3 size: 14 residues. Germline-derived CDR1 and CDR2 are SGDLS and YYNGEE. V lost 4 bases and J 5 bases, leaving 16 bases between the germline ends. CDR3 amino acids: CASSPSQDGHEQYF. In DNA form, the CDR3 reads TGTGCCAGCAGCCCGAGCCAGGATGGCCACGAGCAGTACTTC.

V usage is TRBV7-9 and J usage is TRBJ2-1; TRBD2 matches 9 bases. The germline V gene has CDR1 SEHNR and CDR2 FQNEAQ (reference sequence). This CDR3 has 15 amino acids. The V segment lost 5 bases and the J segment 5 bases; nucleotides outside the gene matches: 7. CDR3 in amino acids: CASSHAGLADNEQFF. The CDR3 DNA follows: TGTGCCAGCAGCCACGCGGGACTAGCTGACAATGAGCAGTTCTTC.

This chain joins TRBV7-2 and TRBJ2-1, with TRBD2 matching 7 bases. CDR3 size: 13 residues. Germline V gives CDR1 SGHTA, CDR2 FQGNSA. J lost 4 bases, V lost 4 bases, and 1 base had no gene match. In DNA, the CDR3 is TGTGCCAGCAGCTGGGGACTATACAATGAGCAGTTCTTC. This encodes CASSWGLYNEQFF.